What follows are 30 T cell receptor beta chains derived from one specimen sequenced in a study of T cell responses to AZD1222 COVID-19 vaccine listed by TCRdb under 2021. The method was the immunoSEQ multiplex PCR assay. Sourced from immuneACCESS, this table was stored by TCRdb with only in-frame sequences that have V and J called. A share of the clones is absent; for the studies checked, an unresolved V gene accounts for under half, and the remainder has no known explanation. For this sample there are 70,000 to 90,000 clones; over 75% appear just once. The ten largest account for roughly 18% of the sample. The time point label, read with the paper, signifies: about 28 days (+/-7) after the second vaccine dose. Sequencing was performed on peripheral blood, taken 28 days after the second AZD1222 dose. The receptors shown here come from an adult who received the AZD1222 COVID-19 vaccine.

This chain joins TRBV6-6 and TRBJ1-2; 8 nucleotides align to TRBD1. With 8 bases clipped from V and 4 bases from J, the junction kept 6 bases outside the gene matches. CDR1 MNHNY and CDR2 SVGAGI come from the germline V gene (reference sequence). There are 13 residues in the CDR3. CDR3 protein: CASLDRGGYGYTF. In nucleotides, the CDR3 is TGTGCCAGCCTTGACAGGGGTGGCTATGGCTACACCTTC.

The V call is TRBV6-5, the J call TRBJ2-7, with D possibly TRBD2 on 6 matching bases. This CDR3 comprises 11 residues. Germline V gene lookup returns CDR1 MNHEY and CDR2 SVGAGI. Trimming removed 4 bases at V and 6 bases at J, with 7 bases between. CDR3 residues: CASSFGGEQYF. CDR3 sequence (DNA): TGTGCCAGCAGTTTCGGGGGCGAGCAGTACTTC.

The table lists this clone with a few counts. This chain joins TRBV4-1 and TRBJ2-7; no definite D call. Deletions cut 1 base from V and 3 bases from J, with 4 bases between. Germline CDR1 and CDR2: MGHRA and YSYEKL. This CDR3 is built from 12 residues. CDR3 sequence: CASSQAFYEQYF. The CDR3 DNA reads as TGCGCCAGCAGCCAAGCCTTCTACGAGCAGTACTTC.

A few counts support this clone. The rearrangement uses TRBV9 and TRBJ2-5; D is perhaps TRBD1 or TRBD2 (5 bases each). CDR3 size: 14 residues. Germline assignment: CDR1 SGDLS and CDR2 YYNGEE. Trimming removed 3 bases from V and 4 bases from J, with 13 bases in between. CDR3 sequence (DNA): TGTGCCAGCAGCGCATGGGGGTTGGGAGAGACCCAGTACTTC. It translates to CASSAWGLGETQYF.

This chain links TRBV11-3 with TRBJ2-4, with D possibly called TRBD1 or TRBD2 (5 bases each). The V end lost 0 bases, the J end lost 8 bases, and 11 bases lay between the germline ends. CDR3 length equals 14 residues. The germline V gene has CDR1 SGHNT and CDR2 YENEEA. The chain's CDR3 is CASSLEGRGDIQYF. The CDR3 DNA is TGTGCCAGCAGCTTAGAAGGGAGAGGGGACATTCAGTACTTC.

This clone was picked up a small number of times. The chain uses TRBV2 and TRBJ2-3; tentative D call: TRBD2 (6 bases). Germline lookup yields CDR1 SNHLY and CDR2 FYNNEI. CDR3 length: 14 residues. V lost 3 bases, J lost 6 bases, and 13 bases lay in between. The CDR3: CASSEIGDWDTQYF. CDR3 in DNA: TGTGCCAGCAGTGAGATCGGGGACTGGGATACGCAGTATTTT.

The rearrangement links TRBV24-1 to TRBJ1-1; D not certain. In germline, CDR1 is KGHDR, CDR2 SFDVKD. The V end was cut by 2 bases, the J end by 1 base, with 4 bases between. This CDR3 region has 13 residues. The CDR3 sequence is CATSDWANTEAFF. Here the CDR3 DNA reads TGTGCCACCAGTGATTGGGCGAACACTGAAGCTTTCTTT.

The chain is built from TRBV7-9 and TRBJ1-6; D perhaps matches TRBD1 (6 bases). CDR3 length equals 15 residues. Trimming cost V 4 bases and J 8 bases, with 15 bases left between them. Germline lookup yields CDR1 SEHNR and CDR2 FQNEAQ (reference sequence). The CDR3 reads CASSSSRGAHSPLHF. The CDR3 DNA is TGTGCCAGCAGCTCGAGCCGGGGGGCTCATTCACCCCTCCACTTT.

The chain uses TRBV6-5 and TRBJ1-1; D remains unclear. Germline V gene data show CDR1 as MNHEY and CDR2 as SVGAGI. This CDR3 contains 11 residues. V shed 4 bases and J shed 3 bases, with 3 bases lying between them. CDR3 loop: CASSFHTEAFF. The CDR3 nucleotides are TGTGCCAGCAGTTTCCACACTGAAGCTTTCTTT.

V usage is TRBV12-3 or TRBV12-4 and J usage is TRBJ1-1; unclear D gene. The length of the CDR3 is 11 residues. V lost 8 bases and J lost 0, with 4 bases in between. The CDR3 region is CASGMNTEAFF. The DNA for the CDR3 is TGTGCCAGCGGGATGAACACTGAAGCTTTCTTT.

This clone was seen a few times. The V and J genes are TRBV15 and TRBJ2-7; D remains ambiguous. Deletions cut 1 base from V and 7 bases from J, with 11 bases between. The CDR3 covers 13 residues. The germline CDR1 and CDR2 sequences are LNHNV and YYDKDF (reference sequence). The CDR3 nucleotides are TGTGCCACCAGCAGAGGTAGTCTCAAGGAGCAGTACTTC. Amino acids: CATSRGSLKEQYF.

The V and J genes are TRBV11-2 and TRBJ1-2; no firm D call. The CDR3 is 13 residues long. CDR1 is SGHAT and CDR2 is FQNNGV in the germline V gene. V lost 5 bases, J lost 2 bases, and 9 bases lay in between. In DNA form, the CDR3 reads TGTGCCAGCAGCGGGGAGGCGAACTATGGCTACACCTTC. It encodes CASSGEANYGYTF.

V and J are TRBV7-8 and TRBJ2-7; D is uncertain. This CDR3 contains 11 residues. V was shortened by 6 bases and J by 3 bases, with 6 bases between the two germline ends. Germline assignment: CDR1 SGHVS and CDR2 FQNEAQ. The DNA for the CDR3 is TGTGCCAGCAGTCTCAACTACGAGCAGTACTTC. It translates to CASSLNYEQYF.

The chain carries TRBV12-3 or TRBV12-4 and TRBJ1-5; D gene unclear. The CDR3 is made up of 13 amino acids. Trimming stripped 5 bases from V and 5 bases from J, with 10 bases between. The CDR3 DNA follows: TGTGCCAGCAGTCTACAGCGAGATCAGCCCCAGCATTTT. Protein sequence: CASSLQRDQPQHF.

The CDR3 region is CASSLQVGDTEAFF. In DNA form, the CDR3 reads TGTGCCAGCAGCTTACAGGTCGGGGACACTGAAGCTTTCTTT. V and J are TRBV7-2 and TRBJ1-1; D is uncertain. The CDR3 extends over 14 amino acids. Germline V gene lookup returns CDR1 SGHTA and CDR2 FQGNSA. Trimming shortened V by 2 bases and J by 3 bases, and 10 bases separated the two germline ends.

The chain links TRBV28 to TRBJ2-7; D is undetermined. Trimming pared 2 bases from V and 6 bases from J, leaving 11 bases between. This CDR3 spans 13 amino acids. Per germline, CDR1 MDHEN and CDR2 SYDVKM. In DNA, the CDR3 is TGTGCCAGCAGTTTAGAACAACCTTTCGAGCAGTACTTC. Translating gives CASSLEQPFEQYF.

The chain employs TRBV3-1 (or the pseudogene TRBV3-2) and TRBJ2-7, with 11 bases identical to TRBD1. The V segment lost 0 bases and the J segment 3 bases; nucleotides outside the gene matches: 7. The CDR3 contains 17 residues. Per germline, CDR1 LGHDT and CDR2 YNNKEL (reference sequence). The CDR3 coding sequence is TGTGCCAGCAGCCAAGATCGAGGGACAGGGGGTTACTACGAGCAGTACTTC. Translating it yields CASSQDRGTGGYYEQYF.

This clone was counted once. CDR3 residues: CASMRSAETQYF. The CDR3 DNA follows: TGTGCCAGCATGAGGAGTGCGGAGACCCAGTACTTC. The gene calls are TRBV6-5 and TRBJ2-5; no firm D call. V was clipped by 7 bases and J by 5 bases, with 11 bases between them. This CDR3 region has 12 residues. Germline V lookup: CDR1 MNHEY, CDR2 SVGAGI.

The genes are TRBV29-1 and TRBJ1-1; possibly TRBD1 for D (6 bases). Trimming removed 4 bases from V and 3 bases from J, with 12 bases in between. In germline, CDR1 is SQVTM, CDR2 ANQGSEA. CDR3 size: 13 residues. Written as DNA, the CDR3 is TGCAGCGTTGCGGGGGCTCGCGACACTGAAGCTTTCTTT. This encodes CSVAGARDTEAFF.

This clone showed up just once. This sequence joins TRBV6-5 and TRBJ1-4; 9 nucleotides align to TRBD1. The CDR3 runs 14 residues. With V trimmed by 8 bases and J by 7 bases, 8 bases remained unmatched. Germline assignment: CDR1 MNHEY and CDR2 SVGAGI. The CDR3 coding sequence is TGTGCCAGCGAAGGGGACAGGGTGGGTGAAAAACTGTTTTTT. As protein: CASEGDRVGEKLFF.

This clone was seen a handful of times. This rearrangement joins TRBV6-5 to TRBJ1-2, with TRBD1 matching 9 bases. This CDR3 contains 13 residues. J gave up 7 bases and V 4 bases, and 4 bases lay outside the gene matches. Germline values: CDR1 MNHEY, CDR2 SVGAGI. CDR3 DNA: TGTGCCAGCAGTTTAACAGGGGGCTCTGGCTACACCTTC. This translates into CASSLTGGSGYTF.

The CDR3 nucleotides read TGCGCCAGCAGTGATAAGGTTCGAGAGACCCAGTACTTC. Amino acid sequence: CASSDKVRETQYF. V usage is TRBV10-1 and J usage is TRBJ2-5; D is undetermined. V lost 3 bases and J 4 bases, leaving 9 bases between the germline ends. The germline V gene encodes CDR1 WNHNN and CDR2 SYGVQD (reference sequence). This CDR3 has 13 amino acids.

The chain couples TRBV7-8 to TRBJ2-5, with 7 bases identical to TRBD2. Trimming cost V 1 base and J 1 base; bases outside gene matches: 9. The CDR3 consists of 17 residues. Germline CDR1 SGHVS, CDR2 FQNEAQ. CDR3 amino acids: CASSLGTGLVAQETQYF. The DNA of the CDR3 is TGTGCCAGCAGCTTAGGAACCGGACTAGTTGCCCAAGAGACCCAGTACTTC. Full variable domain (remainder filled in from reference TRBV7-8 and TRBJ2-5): GAGVSQSPRYKVAKRGQDVALRCDPISGHVSLFWYQQALGQGPEFLTYFQNEAQLDKSGLPSDRFFAERPEGSVSTLKIQRTQQEDSAVYLCASSLGTGLVAQETQYFGPGTRLLVL.

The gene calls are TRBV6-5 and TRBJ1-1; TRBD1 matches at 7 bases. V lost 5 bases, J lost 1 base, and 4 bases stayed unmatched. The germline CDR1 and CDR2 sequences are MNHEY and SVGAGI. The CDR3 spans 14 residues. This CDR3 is CASSHRTGNTEAFF. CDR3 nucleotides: TGTGCCAGCAGTCACAGGACAGGGAACACTGAAGCTTTCTTT.

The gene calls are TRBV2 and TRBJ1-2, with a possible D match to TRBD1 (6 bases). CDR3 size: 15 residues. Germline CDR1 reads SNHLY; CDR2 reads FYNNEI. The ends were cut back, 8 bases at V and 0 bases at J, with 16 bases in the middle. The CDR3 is CASVIGTTSNYGYTF. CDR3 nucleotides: TGTGCCAGCGTTATCGGGACAACCTCTAACTATGGCTACACCTTC.

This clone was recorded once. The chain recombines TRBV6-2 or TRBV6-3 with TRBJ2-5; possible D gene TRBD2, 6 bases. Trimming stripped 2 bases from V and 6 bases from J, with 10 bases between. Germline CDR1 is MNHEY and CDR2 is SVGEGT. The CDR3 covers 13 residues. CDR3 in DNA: TGTGCCAGCAGTTACATGGGACTGCAGACCCAGTACTTC. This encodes CASSYMGLQTQYF.

The CDR3 DNA is TGTGCCAGCAGTTCGGTATCGGCAGGGCAATCACCCCTCCACTTT. It yields the protein CASSSVSAGQSPLHF. The V call is TRBV28, the J call TRBJ1-6, with a weak D call TRBD1 (5 bases). The length of the CDR3 is 15 residues. V was trimmed by 4 bases and J by 10 bases, leaving 17 bases between them. Germline V CDR1 and CDR2: MDHEN, SYDVKM.

The CDR3 here is CASSSPGPSLGELFF. The CDR3 DNA follows: TGTGCCAGCAGTTCCCCGGGGCCCTCACTCGGGGAGCTGTTTTTT. The chain has TRBV13 and TRBJ2-2; D possibly matches TRBD1 or TRBD2 (5 bases each). Germline V gives CDR1 PRHDT, CDR2 FYEKMQ (reference sequence). This CDR3 has 15 residues. V was pared by 6 bases and J by 7 bases, with 18 bases between. The full variable domain, its missing parts supplied by reference TRBV13 and TRBJ2-2, is AAGVIQSPRHLIKEKRETATLKCYPIPRHDTVYWYQQGPGQDPQFLISFYEKMQSDKGSIPDRFSAQQFSDYHSELNMSSLELGDSALYFCASSSPGPSLGELFFGEGSRLTVL.

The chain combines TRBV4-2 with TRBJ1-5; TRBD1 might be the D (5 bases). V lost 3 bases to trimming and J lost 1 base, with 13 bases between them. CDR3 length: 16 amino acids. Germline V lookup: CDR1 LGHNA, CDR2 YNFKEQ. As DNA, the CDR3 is TGTGCCAGCAGCCATGGGGGGTCAGGGAGCAATCAGCCCCAGCATTTT. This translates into CASSHGGSGSNQPQHF.

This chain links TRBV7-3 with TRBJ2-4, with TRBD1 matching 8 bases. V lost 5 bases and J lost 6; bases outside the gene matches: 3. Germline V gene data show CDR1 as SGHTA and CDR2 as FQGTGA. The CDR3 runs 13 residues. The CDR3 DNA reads TGTGCCAGCAGCGCCGGACAGGGAAACATTCAGTACTTC. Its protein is CASSAGQGNIQYF.